The present T cell receptor (beta chain) was sequenced within a study of cytomegalovirus exposure and HLA in healthy donors. Primers: 60 Vbeta forward and 13 Jbeta reverse. Clones were read by immunoSEQ multiplex PCR, and TCRdb kept only the in-frame ones, dropping some. The sample has fewer than 250,000 clones, around 79% seen once. Trimming at V came to 0 bases and at J to 8 bases, leaving 13 bases not matched to a gene. The V gene's germline CDR1 is SGHNT and CDR2 YENEEA. This CDR3 is built from 17 residues. Nominal health characterized the donors when sampled, though unrecorded immune exposures were likely.

The receptor's source is a male donor in good health and CMV-seronegative. The rearrangement links TRBV11-3 to TRBJ2-1; 7 bases map to TRBD2. The sample consisted of PBMCs. CDR3 in amino acids: CASSLDRASGLDHEQFF. In DNA form, the CDR3 reads TGTGCCAGCAGCTTAGATAGGGCTAGCGGTCTTGACCATGAGCAGTTCTTC.